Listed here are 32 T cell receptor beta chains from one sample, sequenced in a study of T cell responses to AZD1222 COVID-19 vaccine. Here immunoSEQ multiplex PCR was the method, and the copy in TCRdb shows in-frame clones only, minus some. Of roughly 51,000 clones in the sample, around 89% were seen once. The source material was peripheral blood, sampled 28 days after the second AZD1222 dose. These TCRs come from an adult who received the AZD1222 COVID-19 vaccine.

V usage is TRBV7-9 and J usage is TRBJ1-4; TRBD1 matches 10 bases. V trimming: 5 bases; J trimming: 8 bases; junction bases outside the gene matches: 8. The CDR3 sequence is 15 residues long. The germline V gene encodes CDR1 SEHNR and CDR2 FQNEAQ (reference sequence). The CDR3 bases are TGTGCCAGCAGCGCACGGGACAGGGGCAAGGAAAAACTGTTTTTT. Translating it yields CASSARDRGKEKLFF.

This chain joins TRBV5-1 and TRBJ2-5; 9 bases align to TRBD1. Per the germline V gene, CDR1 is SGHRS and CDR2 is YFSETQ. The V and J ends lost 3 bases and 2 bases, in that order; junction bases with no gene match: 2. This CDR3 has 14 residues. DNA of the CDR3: TGCGCCAGCAGCTCCGGGACAGGGCAAGAGACCCAGTACTTC. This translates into CASSSGTGQETQYF.

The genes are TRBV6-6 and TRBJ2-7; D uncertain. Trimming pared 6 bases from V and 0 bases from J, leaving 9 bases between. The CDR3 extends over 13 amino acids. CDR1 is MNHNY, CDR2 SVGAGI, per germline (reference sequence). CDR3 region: CASRTWGSYEQYF. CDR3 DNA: TGTGCCAGCAGGACCTGGGGCTCCTACGAGCAGTACTTC.

CDR3 in DNA: TGTGCCAGTAGTACACCGGGACTAGCGGGAGGCGCAGATACGCAGTATTTT. This codes for CASSTPGLAGGADTQYF. This chain connects TRBV19 to TRBJ2-3; 15 nucleotides agree with TRBD2. With 4 bases clipped from V and 4 bases from J, the junction kept 6 bases outside the gene matches. This CDR3 spans 17 amino acids. CDR1 LNHDA and CDR2 SQIVND come from the germline V gene (reference sequence).

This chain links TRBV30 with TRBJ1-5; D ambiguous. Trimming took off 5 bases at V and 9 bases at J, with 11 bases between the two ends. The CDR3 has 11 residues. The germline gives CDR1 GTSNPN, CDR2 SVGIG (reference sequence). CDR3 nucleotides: TGTGCCTGGGGCTTAGGGTGGCCCCAGCATTTT. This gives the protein CAWGLGWPQHF.

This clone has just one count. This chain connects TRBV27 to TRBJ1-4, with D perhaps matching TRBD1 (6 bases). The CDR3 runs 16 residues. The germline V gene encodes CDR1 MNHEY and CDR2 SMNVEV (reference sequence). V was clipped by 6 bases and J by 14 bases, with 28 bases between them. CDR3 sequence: CASSSRDTTSRLHLFF. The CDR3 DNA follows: TGTGCCAGCAGCTCCCGGGACACGACGAGTAGACTGCACCTGTTTTTT.

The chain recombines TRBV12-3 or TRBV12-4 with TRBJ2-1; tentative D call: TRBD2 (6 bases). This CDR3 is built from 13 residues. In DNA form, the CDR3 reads TGTGCTAGCCACCGGGACTCGGGGGATGAGCAGTTCTTC. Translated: CASHRDSGDEQFF.

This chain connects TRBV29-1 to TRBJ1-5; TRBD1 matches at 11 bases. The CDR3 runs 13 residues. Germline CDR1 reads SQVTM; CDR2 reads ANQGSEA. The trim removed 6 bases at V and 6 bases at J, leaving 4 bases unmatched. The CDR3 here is CSVGTGGGQPQHF. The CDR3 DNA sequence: TGCAGCGTGGGGACAGGGGGAGGTCAGCCCCAGCATTTT.

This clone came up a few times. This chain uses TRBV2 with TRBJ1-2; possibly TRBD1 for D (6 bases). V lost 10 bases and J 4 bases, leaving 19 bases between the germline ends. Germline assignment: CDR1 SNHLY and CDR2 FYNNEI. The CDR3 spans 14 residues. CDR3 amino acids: CATRRWGQSYGYTF. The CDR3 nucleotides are TGTGCCACTCGTCGGTGGGGGCAGAGCTATGGCTACACCTTC.

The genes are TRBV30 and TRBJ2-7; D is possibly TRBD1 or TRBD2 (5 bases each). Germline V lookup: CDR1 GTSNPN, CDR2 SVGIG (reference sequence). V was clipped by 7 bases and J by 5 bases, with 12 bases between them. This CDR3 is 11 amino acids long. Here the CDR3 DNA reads TGTGCCTCTTCGGGGCTCAACGAGCAGTACTTC. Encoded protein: CASSGLNEQYF.

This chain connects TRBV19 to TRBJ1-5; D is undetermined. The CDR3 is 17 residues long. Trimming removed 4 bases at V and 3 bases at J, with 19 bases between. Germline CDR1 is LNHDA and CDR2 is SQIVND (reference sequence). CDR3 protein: CASSTRHNGEYNQPQHF. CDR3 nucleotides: TGTGCCAGTAGTACGCGACATAACGGGGAATACAATCAGCCCCAGCATTTT. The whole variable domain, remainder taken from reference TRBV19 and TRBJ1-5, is DGGITQSPKYLFRKEGQNVTLSCEQNLNHDAMYWYRQDPGQGLRLIYYSQIVNDFQKGDIAEGYSVSREKKESFPLTVTSAQKNPTAFYLCASSTRHNGEYNQPQHFGDGTRLSIL.

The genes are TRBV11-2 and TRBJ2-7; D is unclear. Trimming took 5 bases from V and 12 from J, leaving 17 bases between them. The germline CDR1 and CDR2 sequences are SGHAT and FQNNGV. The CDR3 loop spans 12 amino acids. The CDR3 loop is CASSPPVGEAYF. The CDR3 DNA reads TGTGCCAGCAGCCCCCCGGTCGGTGAGGCGTACTTC.

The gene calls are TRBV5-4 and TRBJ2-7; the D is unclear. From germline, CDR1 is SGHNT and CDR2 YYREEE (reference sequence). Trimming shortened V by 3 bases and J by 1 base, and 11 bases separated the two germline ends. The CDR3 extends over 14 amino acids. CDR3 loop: CASSYGPNSYEQYF. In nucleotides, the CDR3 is TGTGCCAGCAGCTACGGGCCCAATTCCTACGAGCAGTACTTC.

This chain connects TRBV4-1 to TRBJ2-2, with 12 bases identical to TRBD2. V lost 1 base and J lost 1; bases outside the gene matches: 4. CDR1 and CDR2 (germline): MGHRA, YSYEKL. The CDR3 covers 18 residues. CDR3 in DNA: TGCGCCAGCAGCCAAGTTGGACTAGCGGGGAGGAACACCGGGGAGCTGTTTTTT. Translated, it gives CASSQVGLAGRNTGELFF.

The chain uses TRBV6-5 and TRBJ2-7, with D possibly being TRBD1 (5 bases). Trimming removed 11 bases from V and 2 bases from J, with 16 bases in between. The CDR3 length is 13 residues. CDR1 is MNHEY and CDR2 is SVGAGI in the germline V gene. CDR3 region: CAGARTEAYEQYF. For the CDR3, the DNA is TGTGCCGGGGCGAGGACGGAAGCCTACGAGCAGTACTTC.

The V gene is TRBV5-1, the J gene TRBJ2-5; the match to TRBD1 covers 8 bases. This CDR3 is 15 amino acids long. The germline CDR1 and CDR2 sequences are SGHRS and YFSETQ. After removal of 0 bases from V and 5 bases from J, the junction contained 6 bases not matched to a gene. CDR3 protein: CASSLAGTGWETQYF. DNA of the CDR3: TGCGCCAGCAGCTTGGCCGGGACAGGTTGGGAGACCCAGTACTTC.

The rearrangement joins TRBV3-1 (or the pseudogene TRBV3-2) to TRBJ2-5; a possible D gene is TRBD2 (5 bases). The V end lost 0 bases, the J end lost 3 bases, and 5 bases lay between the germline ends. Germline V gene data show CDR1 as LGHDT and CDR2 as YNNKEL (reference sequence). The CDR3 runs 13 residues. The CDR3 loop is CASSQDGEETQYF. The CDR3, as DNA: TGTGCCAGCAGCCAAGACGGGGAAGAGACCCAGTACTTC.

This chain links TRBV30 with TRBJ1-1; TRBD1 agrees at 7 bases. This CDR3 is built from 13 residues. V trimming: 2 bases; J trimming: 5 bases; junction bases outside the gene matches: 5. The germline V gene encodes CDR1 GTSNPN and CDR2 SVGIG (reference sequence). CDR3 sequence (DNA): TGTGCCTGGAGTTCCCAGGGGGTGACTGAAGCTTTCTTT. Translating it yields CAWSSQGVTEAFF.

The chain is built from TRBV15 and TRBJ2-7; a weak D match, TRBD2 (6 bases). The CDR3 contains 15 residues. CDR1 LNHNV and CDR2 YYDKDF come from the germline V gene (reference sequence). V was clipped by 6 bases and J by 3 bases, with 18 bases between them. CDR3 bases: TGTGCCACCAGTCCTGGCGCGGTGCGGGACTACGAGCAGTACTTC. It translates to CATSPGAVRDYEQYF.

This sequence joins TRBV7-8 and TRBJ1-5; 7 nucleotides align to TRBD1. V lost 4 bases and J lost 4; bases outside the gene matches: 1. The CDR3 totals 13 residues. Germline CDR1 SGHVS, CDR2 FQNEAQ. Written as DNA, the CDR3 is TGTGCCAGCAGCTGGACAGGTAATCAGCCCCAGCATTTT. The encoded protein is CASSWTGNQPQHF.

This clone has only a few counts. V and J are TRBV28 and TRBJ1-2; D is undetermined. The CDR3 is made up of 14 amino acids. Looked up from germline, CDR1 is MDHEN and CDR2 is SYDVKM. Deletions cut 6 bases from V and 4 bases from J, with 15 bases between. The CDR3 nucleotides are TGTGCCAGCAGCTCCCCCGGGCAGTTCTATGGCTACACCTTC. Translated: CASSSPGQFYGYTF.

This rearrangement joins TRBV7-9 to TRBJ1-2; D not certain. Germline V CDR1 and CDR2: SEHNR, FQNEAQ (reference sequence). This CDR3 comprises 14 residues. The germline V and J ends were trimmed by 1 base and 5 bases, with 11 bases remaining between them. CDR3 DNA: TGTGCCAGCAGCTTAGGGGTACAGTCGTATGGCTACACCTTC. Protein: CASSLGVQSYGYTF.

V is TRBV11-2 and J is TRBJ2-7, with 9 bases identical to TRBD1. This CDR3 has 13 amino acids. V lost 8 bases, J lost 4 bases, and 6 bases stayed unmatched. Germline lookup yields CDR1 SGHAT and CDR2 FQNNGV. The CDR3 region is CASRDRALYEQYF. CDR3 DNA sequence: TGTGCCAGCCGGGACAGGGCGCTATACGAGCAGTACTTC.

The CDR3 region is CASSYAGPNTEAFF. CDR3 coding DNA: TGTGCCAGCAGTTACGCTGGACCAAACACTGAAGCTTTCTTT. This chain joins TRBV6-6 and TRBJ1-1; no definite D call. Trimming took off 2 bases at V and 2 bases at J, with 9 bases between the two ends. The CDR3 spans 14 residues. Per germline, CDR1 MNHNY and CDR2 SVGAGI (reference sequence).

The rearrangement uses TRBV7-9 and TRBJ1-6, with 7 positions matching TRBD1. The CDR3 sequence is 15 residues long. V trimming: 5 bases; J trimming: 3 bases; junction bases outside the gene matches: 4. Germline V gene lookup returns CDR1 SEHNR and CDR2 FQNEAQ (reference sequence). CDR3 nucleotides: TGTGCCAGCAGCGAACAGGGGTTCTATAATTCACCCCTCCACTTT. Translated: CASSEQGFYNSPLHF.

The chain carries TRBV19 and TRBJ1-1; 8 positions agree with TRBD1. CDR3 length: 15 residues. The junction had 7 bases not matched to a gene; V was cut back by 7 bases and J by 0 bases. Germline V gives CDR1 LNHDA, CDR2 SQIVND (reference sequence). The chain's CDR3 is CASTDTGGMNTEAFF. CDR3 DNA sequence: TGTGCCAGTACTGATACAGGGGGGATGAACACTGAAGCTTTCTTT. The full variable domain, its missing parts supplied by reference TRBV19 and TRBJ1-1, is DGGITQSPKYLFRKEGQNVTLSCEQNLNHDAMYWYRQDPGQGLRLIYYSQIVNDFQKGDIAEGYSVSREKKESFPLTVTSAQKNPTAFYLCASTDTGGMNTEAFFGQGTRLTVV.

DNA of the CDR3: TGTGCCACCCGGCGTGAAGCGGTGGGACTAAGCTCCTACAATGAGCAGTTCTTC. As protein: CATRREAVGLSSYNEQFF. The chain combines TRBV15 with TRBJ2-1; 7 bases match TRBD2. The CDR3 runs 18 residues. CDR1 is LNHNV, CDR2 YYDKDF, per germline (reference sequence). V shed 8 bases, J shed 0 bases, and the junction held 16 bases outside the gene matches.

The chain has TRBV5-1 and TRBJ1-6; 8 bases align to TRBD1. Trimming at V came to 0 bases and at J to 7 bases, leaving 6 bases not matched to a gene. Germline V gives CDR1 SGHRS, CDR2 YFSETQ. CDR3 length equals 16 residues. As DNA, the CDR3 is TGCGCCAGCAGCTTGGCACAGGGGGGTATGAATTCACCCCTCCACTTT. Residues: CASSLAQGGMNSPLHF.

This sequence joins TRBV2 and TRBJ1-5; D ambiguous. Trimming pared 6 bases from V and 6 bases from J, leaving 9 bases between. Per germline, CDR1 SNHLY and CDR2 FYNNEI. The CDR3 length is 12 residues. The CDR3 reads CASRRTGQPQHF. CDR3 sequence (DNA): TGTGCCAGCAGACGGACTGGTCAGCCCCAGCATTTT.

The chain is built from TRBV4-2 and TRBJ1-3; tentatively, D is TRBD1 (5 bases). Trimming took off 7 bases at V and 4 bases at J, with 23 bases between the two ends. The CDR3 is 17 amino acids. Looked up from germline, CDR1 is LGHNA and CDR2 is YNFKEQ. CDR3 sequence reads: CASTSPGGAVGGNTIYF. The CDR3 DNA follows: TGTGCCAGCACCTCCCCGGGTGGGGCAGTTGGGGGAAACACCATATATTTT.

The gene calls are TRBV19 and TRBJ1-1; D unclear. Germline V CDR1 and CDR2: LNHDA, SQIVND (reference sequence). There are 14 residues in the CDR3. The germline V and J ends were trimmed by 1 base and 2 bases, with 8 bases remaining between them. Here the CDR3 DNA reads TGTGCCAGTAGTATAGGGGCGGTTAACACTGAAGCTTTCTTT. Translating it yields CASSIGAVNTEAFF.

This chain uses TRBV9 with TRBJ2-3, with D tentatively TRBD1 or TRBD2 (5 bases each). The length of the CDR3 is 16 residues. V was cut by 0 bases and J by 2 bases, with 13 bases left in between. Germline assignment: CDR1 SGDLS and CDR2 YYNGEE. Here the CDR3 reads CASSVGGYTHTDTQYF. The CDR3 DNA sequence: TGTGCCAGCAGCGTAGGGGGGTACACACACACAGATACGCAGTATTTT. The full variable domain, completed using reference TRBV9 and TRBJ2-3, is DSGVTQTPKHLITATGQRVTLRCSPRSGDLSVYWYQQSLDQGLQFLIQYYNGEERAKGNILERFSAQQFPDLHSELNLSSLELGDSALYFCASSVGGYTHTDTQYFGPGTRLTVL.